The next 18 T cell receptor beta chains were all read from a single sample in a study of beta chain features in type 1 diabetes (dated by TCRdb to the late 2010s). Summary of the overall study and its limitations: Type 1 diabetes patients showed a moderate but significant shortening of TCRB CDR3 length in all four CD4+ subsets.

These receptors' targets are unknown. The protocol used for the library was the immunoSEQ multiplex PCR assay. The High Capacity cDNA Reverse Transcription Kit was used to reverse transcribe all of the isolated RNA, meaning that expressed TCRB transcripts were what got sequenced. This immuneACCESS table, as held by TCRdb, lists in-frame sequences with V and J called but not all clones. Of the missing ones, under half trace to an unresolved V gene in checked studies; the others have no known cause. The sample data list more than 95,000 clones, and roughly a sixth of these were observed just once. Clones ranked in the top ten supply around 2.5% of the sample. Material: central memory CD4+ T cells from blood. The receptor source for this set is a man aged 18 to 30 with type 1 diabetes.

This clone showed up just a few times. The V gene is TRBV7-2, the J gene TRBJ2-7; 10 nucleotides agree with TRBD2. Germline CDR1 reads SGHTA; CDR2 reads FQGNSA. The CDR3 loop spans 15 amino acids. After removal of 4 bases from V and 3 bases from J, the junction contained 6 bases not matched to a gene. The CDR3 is CASSSLAGVFYEQYF. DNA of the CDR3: TGTGCCAGCAGCTCCCTAGCGGGAGTTTTCTACGAGCAGTACTTC.

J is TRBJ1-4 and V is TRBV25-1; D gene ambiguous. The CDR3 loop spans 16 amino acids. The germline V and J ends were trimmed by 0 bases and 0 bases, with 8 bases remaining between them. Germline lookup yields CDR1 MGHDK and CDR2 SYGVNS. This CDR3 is CASSEYRPTTNEKLFF. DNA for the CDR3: TGTGCCAGCAGTGAATACAGGCCCACAACTAATGAAAAACTGTTTTTT. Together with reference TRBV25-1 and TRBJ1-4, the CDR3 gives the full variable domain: EADIYQTPRYLVIGTGKKITLECSQTMGHDKMYWYQQDPGMELHLIHYSYGVNSTEKGDLSSESTVSRIRTEHFPLTLESARPSHTSQYLCASSEYRPTTNEKLFFGSGTQLSVL.

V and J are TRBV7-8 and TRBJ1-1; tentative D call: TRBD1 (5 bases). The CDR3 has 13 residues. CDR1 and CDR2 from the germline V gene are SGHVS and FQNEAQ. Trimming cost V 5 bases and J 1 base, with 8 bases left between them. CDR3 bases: TGTGCCAGCAGCCCCACAGGGAACACTGAAGCTTTCTTT. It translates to CASSPTGNTEAFF.

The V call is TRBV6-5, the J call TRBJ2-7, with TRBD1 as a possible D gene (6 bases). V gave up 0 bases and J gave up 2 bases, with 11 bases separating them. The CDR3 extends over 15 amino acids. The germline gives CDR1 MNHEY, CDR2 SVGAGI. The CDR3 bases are TGTGCCAGCAGTTACTCCGGGACACTTGCCTACGAGCAGTACTTC. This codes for CASSYSGTLAYEQYF.

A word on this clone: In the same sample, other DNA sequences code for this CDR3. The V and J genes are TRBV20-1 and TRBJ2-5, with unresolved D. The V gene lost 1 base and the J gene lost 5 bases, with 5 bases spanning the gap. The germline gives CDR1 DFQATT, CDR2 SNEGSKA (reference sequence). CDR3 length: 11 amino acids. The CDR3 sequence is CSARGPETQYF. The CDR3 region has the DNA TGCAGTGCTAGAGGTCCGGAGACCCAGTACTTC.

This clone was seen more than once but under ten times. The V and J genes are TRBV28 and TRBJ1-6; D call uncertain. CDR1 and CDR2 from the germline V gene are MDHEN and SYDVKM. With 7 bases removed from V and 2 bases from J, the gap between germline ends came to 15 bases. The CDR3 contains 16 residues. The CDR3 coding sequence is TGTGCCAGCACCGGTCCCGCGGGGACCTATAATTCACCCCTCCACTTT. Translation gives CASTGPAGTYNSPLHF.

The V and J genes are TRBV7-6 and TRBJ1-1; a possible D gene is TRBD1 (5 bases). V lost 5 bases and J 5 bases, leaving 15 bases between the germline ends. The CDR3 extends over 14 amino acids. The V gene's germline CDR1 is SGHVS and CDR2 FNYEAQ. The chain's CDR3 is CASSDRGVGTEAFF. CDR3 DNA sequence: TGTGCCAGCAGCGATCGAGGGGTAGGGACTGAAGCTTTCTTT.

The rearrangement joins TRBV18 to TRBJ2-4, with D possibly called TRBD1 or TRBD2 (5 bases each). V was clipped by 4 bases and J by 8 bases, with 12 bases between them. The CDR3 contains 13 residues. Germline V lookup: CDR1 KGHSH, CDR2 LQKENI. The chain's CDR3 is CASSQGRADIQYF. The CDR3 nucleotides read TGTGCCAGCTCACAGGGACGCGCGGACATTCAGTACTTC.

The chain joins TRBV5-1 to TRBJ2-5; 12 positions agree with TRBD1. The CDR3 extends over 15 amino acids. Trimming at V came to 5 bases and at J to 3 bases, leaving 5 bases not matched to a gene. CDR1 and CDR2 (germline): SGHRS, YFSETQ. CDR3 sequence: CASRSGTGGEETQYF. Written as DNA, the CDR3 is TGCGCCAGCAGGTCCGGGACAGGGGGCGAAGAGACCCAGTACTTC.

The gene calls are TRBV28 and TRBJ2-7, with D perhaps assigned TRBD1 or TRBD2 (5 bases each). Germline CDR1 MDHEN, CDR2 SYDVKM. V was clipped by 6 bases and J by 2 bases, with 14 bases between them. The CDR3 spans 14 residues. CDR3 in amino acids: CASRRDPGPYEQYF. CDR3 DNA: TGTGCCAGCAGACGGGACCCAGGCCCCTACGAGCAGTACTTC.

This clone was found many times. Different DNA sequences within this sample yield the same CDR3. The CDR3 region has the DNA TGTGCCAGCAGCTTAGCGCTAGCGGGAGTTTACAATGAGCAGTTCTTC. This sequence encodes CASSLALAGVYNEQFF. The rearrangement uses TRBV7-9 and TRBJ2-1, with 10 positions matching TRBD2. CDR1 and CDR2 (germline): SEHNR, FQNEAQ (reference sequence). V gave up 0 bases and J gave up 4 bases; unmatched junction bases: 3. The CDR3 is 16 residues long.

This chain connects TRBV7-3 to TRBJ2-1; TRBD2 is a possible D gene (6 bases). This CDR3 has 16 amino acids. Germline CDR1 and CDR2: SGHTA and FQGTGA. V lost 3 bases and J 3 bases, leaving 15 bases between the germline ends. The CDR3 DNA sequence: TGTGCCAGCAGCTTCTCAGGCGGGGCCAACTACAATGAGCAGTTCTTC. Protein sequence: CASSFSGGANYNEQFF.

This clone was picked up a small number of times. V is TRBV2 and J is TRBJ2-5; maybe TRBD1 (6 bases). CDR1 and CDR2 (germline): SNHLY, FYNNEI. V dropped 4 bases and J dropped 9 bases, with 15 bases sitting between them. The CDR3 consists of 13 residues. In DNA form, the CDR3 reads TGTGCCAGCAGTGTACAGGGTCCCGGGGCCCAGTACTTC. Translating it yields CASSVQGPGAQYF.

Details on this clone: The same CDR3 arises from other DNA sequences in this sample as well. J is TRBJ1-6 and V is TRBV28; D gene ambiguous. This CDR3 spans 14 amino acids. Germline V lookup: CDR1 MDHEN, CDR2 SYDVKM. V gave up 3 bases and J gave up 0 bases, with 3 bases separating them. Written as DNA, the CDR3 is TGTGCCAGCAGTTTGGGCTCCTATAATTCACCCCTCCACTTT. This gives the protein CASSLGSYNSPLHF.

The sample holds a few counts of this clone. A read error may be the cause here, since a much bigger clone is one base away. In nucleotides, the CDR3 is TGTGCCAGCAGCTTAAGTCGGAGCGGGGGCACCTACAATGAGCAGTTCTTC. It encodes CASSLSRSGGTYNEQFF. The rearrangement joins TRBV7-2 to TRBJ2-1; 8 bases align to TRBD2. J gave up 2 bases and V 2 bases, and 8 bases lay outside the gene matches. CDR3 length: 17 residues. Germline loops: CDR1 SGHTA, CDR2 FQGNSA. The full variable domain, in which reference TRBV7-2 and TRBJ2-1 provide the parts outside the CDR3, is GAGVSQSPSNKVTEKGKDVELRCDPISGHTALYWYRQSLGQGLEFLIYFQGNSAPDKSGLPSDRFSAERTGGSVSTLTIQRTQQEDSAVYLCASSLSRSGGTYNEQFFGPGTRLTVL.

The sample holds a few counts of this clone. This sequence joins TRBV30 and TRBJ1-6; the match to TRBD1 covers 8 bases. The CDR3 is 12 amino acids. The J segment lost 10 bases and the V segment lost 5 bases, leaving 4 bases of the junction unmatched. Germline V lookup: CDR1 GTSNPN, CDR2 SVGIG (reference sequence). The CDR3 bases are TGTGCCTGGGGACAGGGACTCTCACCCCTCCACTTT. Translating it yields CAWGQGLSPLHF.

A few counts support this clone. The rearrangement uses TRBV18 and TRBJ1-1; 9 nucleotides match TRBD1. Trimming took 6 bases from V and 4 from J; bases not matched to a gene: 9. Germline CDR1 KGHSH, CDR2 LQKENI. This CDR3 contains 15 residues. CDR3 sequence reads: CASSPQGTGPTEAFF. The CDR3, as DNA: TGTGCCAGCTCCCCCCAGGGGACAGGGCCCACTGAAGCTTTCTTT.

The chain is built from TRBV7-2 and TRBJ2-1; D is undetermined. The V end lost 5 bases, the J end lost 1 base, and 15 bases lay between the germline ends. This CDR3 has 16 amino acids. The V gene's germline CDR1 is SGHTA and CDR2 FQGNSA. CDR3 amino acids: CASSQSLILSYNEQFF. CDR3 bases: TGTGCCAGCAGCCAAAGTCTTATCTTGTCCTACAATGAGCAGTTCTTC.